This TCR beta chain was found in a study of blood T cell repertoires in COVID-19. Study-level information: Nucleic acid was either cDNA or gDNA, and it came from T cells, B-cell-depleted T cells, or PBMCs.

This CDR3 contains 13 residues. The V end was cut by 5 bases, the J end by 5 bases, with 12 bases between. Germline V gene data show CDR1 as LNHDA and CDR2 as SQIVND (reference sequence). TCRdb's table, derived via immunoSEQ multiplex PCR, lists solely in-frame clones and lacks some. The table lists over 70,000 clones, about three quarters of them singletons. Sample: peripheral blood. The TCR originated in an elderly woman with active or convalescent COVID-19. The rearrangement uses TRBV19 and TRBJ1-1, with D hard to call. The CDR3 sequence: CASSGEERTEAFF. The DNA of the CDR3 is TGTGCCAGTAGTGGCGAGGAGAGGACTGAAGCTTTCTTT.